What follows describes a single TCR beta chain. Once RNA had been extracted, it was reverse transcribed into cDNA to act as the sequencing template. Using immunoSEQ multiplex PCR, the repertoire was profiled, and TCRdb retains in-frame clones only, with some absent. The sample includes 140,000 to 150,000 clones, around 60% seen only once; the top ten take 6.4%. These data come from a study of CD8+ T cells in alopecia areata. CDR1 is SGHRS and CDR2 is YFSETQ in the germline V gene. The CDR3 is made up of 15 amino acids. Trimming removed 1 base from V and 0 bases from J, with 10 bases in between. This clonotype originated in a human donor with alopecia areata. The sample was CD4+ T cells sorted from blood, taken at week 0. V and J are TRBV5-1 and TRBJ1-2, with D perhaps matching TRBD1 (6 bases). The CDR3 reads CASSLRTGSNYGYTF. For the CDR3, the DNA is TGCGCCAGCAGCTTGCGAACAGGGTCTAACTATGGCTACACCTTC.